A selection of T cell receptor beta chains follows, all from one sample in a study of blood T cell repertoires in COVID-19. Here immunoSEQ multiplex PCR was the method, and the copy in TCRdb shows in-frame clones only, minus some. The data contain over 200,000 clones, more than 65% of them singletons. The sequenced sample consisted of peripheral blood. The receptors come from a middle-aged man who had recovered from COVID-19. Both conserved end residues are part of each CDR3. Each record gives: J gene, D gene, clone size, V gene, CDR3 DNA, CDR3 protein. D genes are given only for firm matches. For some rows the clone size is stated as once, few or many, or as a class when expanded; others skip it.

>TRBJ1-1|TRBD1|-|TRBV2
TGTGCCAGCAGTGATATGACCGACAGGGACGAAAACACTGAAGCTTTCTTT
CASSDMTDRDENTEAFF
>TRBJ1-2|-|-|TRBV18
TGTGCCAGCTCACCATCCCCAGGGGCTGATGGCTACACCTTC
CASSPSPGADGYTF
>TRBJ1-2|TRBD1|-|TRBV2
TGTGCCAGCATGGAGGGGGCCGACTATGGCTACACCTTC
CASMEGADYGYTF
>TRBJ2-1|TRBD2|-|TRBV7-2
TGTGCCAGCAGCTTACAGGGACTAGCGGGGGGTGGCGAGCAGTTCTTC
CASSLQGLAGGGEQFF
>TRBJ1-1|TRBD1|-|TRBV27
TGTGCCAGCAGTCCGGGGACAGGGGGAGGTTTCACTGAAGCTTTCTTT
CASSPGTGGGFTEAFF
>TRBJ1-1|-|-|TRBV6-5
TGTGCCAGCAGTACATCCTTGAACACTGAAGCTTTCTTT
CASSTSLNTEAFF
>TRBJ1-5|TRBD1|-|TRBV4-1
TGCGCCAGCAGCCAAGGACAGGGCCTTAATCAGCCCCAGCATTTT
CASSQGQGLNQPQHF
>TRBJ1-3|TRBD1|-|TRBV19
TGTGCCAGTAGGGGACAGGGTATTGACACCATATATTTT
CASRGQGIDTIYF
>TRBJ2-7|-|many|TRBV12-3/TRBV12-4
TGTGCCAGCAGCACCCGAAGCCCCGCAGAGCAGTACTTC
CASSTRSPAEQYF
>TRBJ1-4|-|-|TRBV28
TGTGCCAGCACTTCAAGGCCCGGGAGGTCGGAAAAACTGTTTTTT
CASTSRPGRSEKLFF
>TRBJ2-2|-|-|TRBV9
TGTGCCAGCAGCGGGCGGACAGCTACGAACACCGGGGAGCTGTTTTTT
CASSGRTATNTGELFF
>TRBJ2-1|-|-|TRBV23-1
TGCGCCAGCAGTCAATCCGGCTTCGAGCCACTACCCCGGGACACCTACAATGAGCAGTTCTTC
CASSQSGFEPLPRDTYNEQFF
>TRBJ2-5|-|-|TRBV21-1
TGTGCCAGCAGCTTAGGGACAGGCCAAGAGACCCAGTACTTC
CASSLGTGQETQYF
>TRBJ2-7|TRBD1|-|TRBV13
TGTGCCAGCAGCGCCCCCGGGACAGGGAAAGCCGAGCAGTACTTC
CASSAPGTGKAEQYF
>TRBJ1-2|TRBD1|-|TRBV25-1
TGTGCCAGCAGTGAAGGGACAGCCTATGGCTACACCTTC
CASSEGTAYGYTF
>TRBJ2-6|TRBD1|-|TRBV19
TGTGCCAGTAGCCCCCGTCAGGGGGCCCTGGCCTCTGGGGCCAACGTCCTGACTTTC
CASSPRQGALASGANVLTF
>TRBJ1-4|-|-|TRBV2
TGTGCCAGCTCGGGATTTAATAATGAAAAACTGTTTTTT
CASSGFNNEKLFF
>TRBJ2-7|TRBD1|-|TRBV5-1
TGCGCCAGCAGGACCTCGGGACAGAGTTCCTACGAGCAGTACTTC
CASRTSGQSSYEQYF
>TRBJ2-7|TRBD1|few|TRBV7-9
TGTGCCAGCAGCCGAACAGGGGCCTACGAGCAGTACTTC
CASSRTGAYEQYF
>TRBJ2-1|TRBD2|-|TRBV29-1
TGCAGCGTTGAAGGTGGGACTAGCGGGGGGGGATACAATGAGCAGTTCTTC
CSVEGGTSGGGYNEQFF
>TRBJ2-7|-|-|TRBV18
TGTGCCAGCTCACCATTGCAGGGCTCCTACGAGCAGTACTTC
CASSPLQGSYEQYF
>TRBJ1-1|TRBD1|-|TRBV7-8
TGTGCCAGCAGCTTAACCAGGGGGCGGCCCACTGAAGCTTTCTTT
CASSLTRGRPTEAFF
>TRBJ2-7|-|-|TRBV14
TGTGCCAGCAGCCACCGCCTGTCTAGAGCCTACGAGCAGTACTTC
CASSHRLSRAYEQYF
>TRBJ1-6|-|few|TRBV19
TGTGCCAGTGACCGAGGGGGAAAGTATTCACCCCTCCACTTT
CASDRGGKYSPLHF
>TRBJ1-3|-|-|TRBV10-1
TGCGCCAGCAGTGAGTCGAGCAACTCTGGAAACACCATATATTTT
CASSESSNSGNTIYF
>TRBJ2-7|TRBD2|-|TRBV19
TGTGCCAGTAGTATAGCTAGCGGTACCTTCTTCGGGCAGTACTTC
CASSIASGTFFGQYF
>TRBJ2-5|TRBD1|-|TRBV5-1
TGCGCCAGCAGCATCCGGGACAGGGCCGAGACCCAGTACTTC
CASSIRDRAETQYF
>TRBJ1-1|-|-|TRBV7-2
TGTGCCAGCAGCTTAACGGGGGAAAGAATTTATTACACTGAAGCTTTCTTT
CASSLTGERIYYTEAFF